This T cell receptor beta chain derives from a study of breast tumors, draining lymph nodes, adjacent tissues. Whole-study results and caveats: Tumor TCR diversity was below lymph nodes but above nontumor tissue. Data only fit, rather than demonstrated, lymph node origin of most tumor T cells.

TCRdb passed the multiplex PCR reads through MiXCR, listing each CDR3 protein once. Counted here are about 300,000 distinct CDR3 sequences, roughly 30% occurring once; the ten biggest clones make up more than 0.85%. CDR3 size: 13 residues. Per germline, CDR1 WSHSY and CDR2 SAAADI. V lost 6 bases and J lost 2, with 8 bases in between. This clonotype was picked up many times. What it binds is not known. The lymph nodes were axillary draining lymph nodes from breast cancer patients. The chain employs TRBV10-2 and TRBJ2-1; tentative D call: TRBD2 (6 bases). The TCR sequence derives from a female donor with breast cancer. Some clones in this sample may be carry-over from other donors' samples. Material: axillary lymph node tissue. The CDR3 spells CASREGTYNEQFF. DNA of the CDR3: TGCGCCAGCAGGGAGGGAACCTACAATGAGCAGTTCTTC.